The clone carrying this T cell receptor beta chain was recorded only once. The entry originates in a study of shared clonotypes between healthy human individuals. CDR3 length: 12 amino acids. V lost 3 bases and J lost 4, with 6 bases in between. In germline, CDR1 is LGHNA, CDR2 YNFKEQ. Clones were read by immunoSEQ multiplex PCR, and TCRdb kept only the in-frame ones, dropping some. The table has some 2,000,000 clones, 95% seen once. All donors were healthy HIV-negative adults lacking recent acute infections or vaccinations. This rearrangement joins TRBV4-2 to TRBJ1-1; D unclear. This TCR was sampled from a man aged 18 to 30 in good health. The sample consisted of naive CD4+ T cells sorted from blood. The subset here: CD45RA+ positively selected. CDR3 region: CASSHGSTEAFF. The CDR3 DNA is TGTGCCAGCAGCCACGGATCCACTGAAGCTTTCTTT.